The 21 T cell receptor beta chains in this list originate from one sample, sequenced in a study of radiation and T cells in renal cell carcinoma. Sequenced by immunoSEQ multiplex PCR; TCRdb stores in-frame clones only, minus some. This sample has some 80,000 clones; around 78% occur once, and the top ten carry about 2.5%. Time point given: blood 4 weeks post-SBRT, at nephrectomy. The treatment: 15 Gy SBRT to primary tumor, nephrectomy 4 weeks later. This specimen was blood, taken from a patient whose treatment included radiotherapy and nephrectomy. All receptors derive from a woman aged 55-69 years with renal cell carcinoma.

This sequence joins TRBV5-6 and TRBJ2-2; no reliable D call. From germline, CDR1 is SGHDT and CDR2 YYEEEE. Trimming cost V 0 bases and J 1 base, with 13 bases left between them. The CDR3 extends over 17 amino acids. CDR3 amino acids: CASSLVAWTENTGELFF. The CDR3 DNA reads TGTGCCAGCAGCTTGGTCGCCTGGACGGAGAACACCGGGGAGCTGTTTTTT.

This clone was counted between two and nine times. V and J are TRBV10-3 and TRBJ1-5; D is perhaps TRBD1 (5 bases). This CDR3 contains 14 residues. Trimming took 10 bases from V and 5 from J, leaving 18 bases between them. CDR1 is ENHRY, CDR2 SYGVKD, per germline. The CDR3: CATGGEDTYQPQHF. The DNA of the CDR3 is TGTGCCACCGGAGGTGAGGACACCTATCAGCCCCAGCATTTT.

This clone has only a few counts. CDR3 amino acids: CASSFSGGYTGELFF. The CDR3 bases are TGTGCCAGCAGCTTTTCCGGGGGGTACACCGGGGAGCTGTTTTTT. The V call is TRBV13, the J call TRBJ2-2; 7 positions match TRBD2. The CDR3 is 15 residues long. V trimming: 3 bases; J trimming: 3 bases; junction bases outside the gene matches: 4. In germline, CDR1 is PRHDT, CDR2 FYEKMQ (reference sequence).

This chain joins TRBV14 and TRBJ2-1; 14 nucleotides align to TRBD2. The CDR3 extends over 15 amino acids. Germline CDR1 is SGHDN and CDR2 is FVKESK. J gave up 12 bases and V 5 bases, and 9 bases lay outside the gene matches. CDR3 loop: CASSTGLAGVGAQFF. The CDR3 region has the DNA TGTGCCAGCAGCACGGGACTAGCGGGAGTCGGGGCGCAGTTCTTC. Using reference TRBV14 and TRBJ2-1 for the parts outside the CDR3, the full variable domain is EAGVTQFPSHSVIEKGQTVTLRCDPISGHDNLYWYRRVMGKEIKFLLHFVKESKQDESGMPNNRFLAERTGGTYSTLKVQPAELEDSGVYFCASSTGLAGVGAQFFGPGTRLTVL.

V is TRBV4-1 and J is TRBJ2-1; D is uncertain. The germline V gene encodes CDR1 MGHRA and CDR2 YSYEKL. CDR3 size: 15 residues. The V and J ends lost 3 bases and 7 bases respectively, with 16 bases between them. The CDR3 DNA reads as TGCGCCAGCAGCCACCCCGCTAAAGGTCGGAATGAGCAGTTCTTC. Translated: CASSHPAKGRNEQFF.

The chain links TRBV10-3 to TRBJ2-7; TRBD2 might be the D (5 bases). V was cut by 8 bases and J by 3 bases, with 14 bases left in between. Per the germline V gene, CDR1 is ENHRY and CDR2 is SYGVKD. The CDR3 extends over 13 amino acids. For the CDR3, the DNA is TGTGCCATCTCAGAAGCGGAAAGCTACGAGCAGTACTTC. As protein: CAISEAESYEQYF.

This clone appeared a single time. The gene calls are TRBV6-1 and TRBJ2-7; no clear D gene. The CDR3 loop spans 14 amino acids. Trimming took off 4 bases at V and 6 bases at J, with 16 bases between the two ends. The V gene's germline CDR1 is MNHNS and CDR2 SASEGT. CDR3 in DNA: TGTGCCAGCAGTGTTGAGGCCCTAATTGGCGAGCAGTACTTC. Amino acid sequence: CASSVEALIGEQYF.

The chain's CDR3 is CASSISWGRETQYF. The CDR3 DNA follows: TGTGCCAGTAGTATCTCCTGGGGACGAGAGACCCAGTACTTC. The gene calls are TRBV19 and TRBJ2-5; D is tentatively TRBD1 or TRBD2 (5 bases each). With 3 bases removed from V and 4 bases from J, the gap between germline ends came to 12 bases. The germline gives CDR1 LNHDA, CDR2 SQIVND (reference sequence). The CDR3 spans 14 residues.

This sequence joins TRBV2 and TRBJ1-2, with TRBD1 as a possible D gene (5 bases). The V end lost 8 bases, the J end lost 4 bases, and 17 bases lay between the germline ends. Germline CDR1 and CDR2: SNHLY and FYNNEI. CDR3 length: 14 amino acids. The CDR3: CASASFGGGYGYTF. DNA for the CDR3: TGTGCCAGCGCCTCCTTTGGGGGAGGCTATGGCTACACCTTC. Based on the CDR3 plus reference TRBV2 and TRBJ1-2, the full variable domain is EPEVTQTPSHQVTQMGQEVILRCVPISNHLYFYWYRQILGQKVEFLVSFYNNEISEKSEIFDDQFSVERPDGSNFTLKIRSTKLEDSAMYFCASASFGGGYGYTFGSGTRLTVV.

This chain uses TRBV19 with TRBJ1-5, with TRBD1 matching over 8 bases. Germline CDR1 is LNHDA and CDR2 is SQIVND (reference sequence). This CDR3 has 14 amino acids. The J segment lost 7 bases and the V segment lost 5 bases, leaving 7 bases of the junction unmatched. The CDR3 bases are TGTGCCAGTAGTGATGCAGGGGGCTGGCAGCCCCAGCATTTT. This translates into CASSDAGGWQPQHF.

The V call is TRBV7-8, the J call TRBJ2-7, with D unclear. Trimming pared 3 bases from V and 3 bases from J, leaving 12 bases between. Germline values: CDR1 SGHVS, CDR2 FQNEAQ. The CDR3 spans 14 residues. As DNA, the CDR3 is TGTGCCAGCAGCTTCGCAACGGTTGACTACGAGCAGTACTTC. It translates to CASSFATVDYEQYF.

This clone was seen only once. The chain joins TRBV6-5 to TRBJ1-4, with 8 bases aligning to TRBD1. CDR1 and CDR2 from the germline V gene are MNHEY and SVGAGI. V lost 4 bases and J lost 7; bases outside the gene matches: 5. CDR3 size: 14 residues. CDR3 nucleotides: TGTGCCAGCAGTTTTCAGGGGGCAAGTGAAAAACTGTTTTTT. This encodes CASSFQGASEKLFF.

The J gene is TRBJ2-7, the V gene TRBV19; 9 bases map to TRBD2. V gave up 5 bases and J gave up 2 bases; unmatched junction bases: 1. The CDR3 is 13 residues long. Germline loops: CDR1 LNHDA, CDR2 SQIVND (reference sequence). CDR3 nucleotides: TGTGCCAGTAGTCCTAGCGGGACCTACGAGCAGTACTTC. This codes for CASSPSGTYEQYF.

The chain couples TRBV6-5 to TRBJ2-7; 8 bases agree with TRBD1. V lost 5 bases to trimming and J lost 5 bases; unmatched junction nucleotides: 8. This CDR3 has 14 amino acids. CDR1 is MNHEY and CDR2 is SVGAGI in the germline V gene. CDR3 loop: CASSPQGAFHEQYF. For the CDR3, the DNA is TGTGCCAGCAGTCCCCAGGGGGCGTTCCACGAGCAGTACTTC.

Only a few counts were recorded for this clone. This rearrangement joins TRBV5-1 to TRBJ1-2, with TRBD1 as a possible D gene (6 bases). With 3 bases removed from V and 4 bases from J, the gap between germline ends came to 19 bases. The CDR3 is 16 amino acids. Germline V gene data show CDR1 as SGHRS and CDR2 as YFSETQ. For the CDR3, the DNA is TGCGCCAGCAGCTCCGGGGGGAACAGGGTAGGCTATGGCTACACCTTC. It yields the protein CASSSGGNRVGYGYTF.

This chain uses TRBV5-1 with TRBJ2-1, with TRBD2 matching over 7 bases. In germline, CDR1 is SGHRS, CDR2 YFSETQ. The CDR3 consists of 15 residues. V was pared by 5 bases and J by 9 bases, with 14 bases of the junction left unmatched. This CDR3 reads CASRREGLNGVEQFF. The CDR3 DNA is TGCGCCAGCAGGAGGGAGGGCCTAAATGGGGTTGAGCAGTTCTTC.

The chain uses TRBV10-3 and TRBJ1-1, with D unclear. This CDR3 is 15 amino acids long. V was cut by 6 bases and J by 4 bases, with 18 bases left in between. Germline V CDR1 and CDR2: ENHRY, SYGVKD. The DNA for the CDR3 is TGTGCCATCAGCATAGACAAGAAAGGAACCACTGAAGCTTTCTTT. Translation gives CAISIDKKGTTEAFF.

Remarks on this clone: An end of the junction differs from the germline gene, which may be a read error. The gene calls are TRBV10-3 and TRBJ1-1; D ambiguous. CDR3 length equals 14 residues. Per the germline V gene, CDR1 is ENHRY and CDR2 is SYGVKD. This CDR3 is CASSSHLLNTEAFF. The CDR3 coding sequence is TGTGCCAGCAGTTCCCACCTACTAAACACTGAAGCTTTCTTT.

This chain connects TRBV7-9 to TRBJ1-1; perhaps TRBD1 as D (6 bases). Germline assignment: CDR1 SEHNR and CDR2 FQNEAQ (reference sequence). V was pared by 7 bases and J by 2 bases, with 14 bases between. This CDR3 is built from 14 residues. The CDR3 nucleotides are TGTGCCAGCATTAGGGGGACGGGTAACACTGAAGCTTTCTTT. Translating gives CASIRGTGNTEAFF.

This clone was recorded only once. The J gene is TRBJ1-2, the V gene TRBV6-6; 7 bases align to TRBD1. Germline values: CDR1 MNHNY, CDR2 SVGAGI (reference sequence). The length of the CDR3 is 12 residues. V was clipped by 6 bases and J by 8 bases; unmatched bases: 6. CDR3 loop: CASRPTGSGYTF. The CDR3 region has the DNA TGTGCCAGCAGGCCGACAGGGAGCGGCTACACCTTC.

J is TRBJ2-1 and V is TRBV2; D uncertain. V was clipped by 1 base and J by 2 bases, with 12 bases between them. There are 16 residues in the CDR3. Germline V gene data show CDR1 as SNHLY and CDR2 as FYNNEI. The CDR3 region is CASSEGFTPPYNEQFF. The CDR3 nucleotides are TGTGCCAGCAGTGAAGGGTTTACGCCCCCCTACAATGAGCAGTTCTTC.